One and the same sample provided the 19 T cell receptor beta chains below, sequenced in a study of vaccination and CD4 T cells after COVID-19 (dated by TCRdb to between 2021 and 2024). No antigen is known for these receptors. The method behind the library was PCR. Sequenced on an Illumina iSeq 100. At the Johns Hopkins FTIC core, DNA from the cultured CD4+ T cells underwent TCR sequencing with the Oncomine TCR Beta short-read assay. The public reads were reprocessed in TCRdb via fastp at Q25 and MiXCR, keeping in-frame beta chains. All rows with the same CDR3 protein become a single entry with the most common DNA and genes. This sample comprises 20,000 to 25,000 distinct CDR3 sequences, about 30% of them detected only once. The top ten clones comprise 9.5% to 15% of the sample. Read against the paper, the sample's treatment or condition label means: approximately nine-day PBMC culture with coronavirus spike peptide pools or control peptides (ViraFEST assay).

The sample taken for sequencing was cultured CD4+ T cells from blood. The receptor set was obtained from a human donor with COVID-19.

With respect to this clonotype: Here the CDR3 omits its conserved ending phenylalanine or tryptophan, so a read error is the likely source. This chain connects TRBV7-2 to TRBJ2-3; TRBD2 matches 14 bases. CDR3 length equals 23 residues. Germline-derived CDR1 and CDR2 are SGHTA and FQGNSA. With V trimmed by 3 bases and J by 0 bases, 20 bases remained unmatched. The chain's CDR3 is CASSFGRGRTRLAGGTSTDTQYS. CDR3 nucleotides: TGTGCCAGCAGCTTCGGTCGGGGTAGGACCCGACTAGCGGGGGGGACTAGCACAGATACGCAGTATTCT.

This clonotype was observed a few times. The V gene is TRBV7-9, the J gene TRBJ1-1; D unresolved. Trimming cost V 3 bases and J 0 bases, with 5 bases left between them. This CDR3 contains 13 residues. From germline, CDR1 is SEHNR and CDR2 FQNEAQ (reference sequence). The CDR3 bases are TGTGCCAGCAGCTTTTCACTGAACACTGAAGCTTTCTTT. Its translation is CASSFSLNTEAFF.

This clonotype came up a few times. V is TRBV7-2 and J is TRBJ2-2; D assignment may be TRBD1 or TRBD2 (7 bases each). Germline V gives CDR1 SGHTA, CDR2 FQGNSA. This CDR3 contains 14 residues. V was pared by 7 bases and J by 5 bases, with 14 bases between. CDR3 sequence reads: CASTNRGGTGELFF. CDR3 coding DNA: TGTGCCAGCACCAACAGGGGAGGGACCGGGGAGCTGTTTTTT.

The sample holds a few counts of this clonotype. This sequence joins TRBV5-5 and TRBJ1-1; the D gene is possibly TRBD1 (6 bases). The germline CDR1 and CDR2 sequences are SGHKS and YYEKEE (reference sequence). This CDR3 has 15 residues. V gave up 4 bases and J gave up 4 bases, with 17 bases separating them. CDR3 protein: CASSLNTGIGTEAFF. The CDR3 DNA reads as TGTGCCAGCAGCCTTAATACAGGGATCGGCACTGAAGCTTTCTTT.

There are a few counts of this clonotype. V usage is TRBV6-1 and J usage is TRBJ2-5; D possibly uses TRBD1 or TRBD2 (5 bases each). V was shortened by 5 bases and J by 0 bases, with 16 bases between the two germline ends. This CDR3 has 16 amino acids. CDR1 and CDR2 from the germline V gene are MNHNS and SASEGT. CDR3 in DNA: TGTGCCAGCAGTACCCGTTCGAGGGGCAACCAAGAGACCCAGTACTTC. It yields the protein CASSTRSRGNQETQYF.

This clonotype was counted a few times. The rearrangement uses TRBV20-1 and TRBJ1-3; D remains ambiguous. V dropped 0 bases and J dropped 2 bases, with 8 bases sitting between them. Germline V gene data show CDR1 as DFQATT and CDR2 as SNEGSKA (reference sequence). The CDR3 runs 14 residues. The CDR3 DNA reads TGCAGTGCTAGAGATTTGACGGCTGGAAACACCATATATTTT. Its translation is CSARDLTAGNTIYF.

The CDR3 DNA reads TGTGCCAGCAGCTTAACGACCAACAATCAGCCCCAGCATTTT. This sequence encodes CASSLTTNNQPQHF. The chain links TRBV7-8 to TRBJ1-5, with D hard to call. Germline assignment: CDR1 SGHVS and CDR2 FQNEAQ. The CDR3 spans 14 residues. V was clipped by 2 bases and J by 3 bases, with 8 bases between them.

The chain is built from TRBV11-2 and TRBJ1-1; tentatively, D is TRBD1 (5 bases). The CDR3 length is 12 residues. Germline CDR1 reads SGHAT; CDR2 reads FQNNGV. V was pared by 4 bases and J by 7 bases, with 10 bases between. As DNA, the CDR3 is TGTGCCAGCAGCTCCTTGGGGGTTGAAGCTTTCTTT. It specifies CASSSLGVEAFF.

The CDR3 DNA is TGTGCCAGCAGACAAAAGGCAGGGAGGAACACTGAAGCTTTCTTT. It encodes CASRQKAGRNTEAFF. The chain combines TRBV28 with TRBJ1-1; D may be TRBD1 (5 bases). CDR1 MDHEN and CDR2 SYDVKM come from the germline V gene. Trimming removed 6 bases from V and 1 base from J, with 15 bases in between. The length of the CDR3 is 15 residues.

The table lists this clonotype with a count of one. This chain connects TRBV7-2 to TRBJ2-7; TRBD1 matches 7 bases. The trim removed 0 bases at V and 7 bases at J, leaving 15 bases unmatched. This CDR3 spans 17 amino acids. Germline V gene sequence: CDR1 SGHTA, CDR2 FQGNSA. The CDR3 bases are TGTGCCAGCAGCTTAGCACGGGACAGCCGCTACGACCGAGAGCAGTACTTC. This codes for CASSLARDSRYDREQYF. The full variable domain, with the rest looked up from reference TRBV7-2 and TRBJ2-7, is GAGVSQSPSNKVTEKGKDVELRCDPISGHTALYWYRQSLGQGLEFLIYFQGNSAPDKSGLPSDRFSAERTGGSVSTLTIQRTQQEDSAVYLCASSLARDSRYDREQYFGPGTRLTVT.

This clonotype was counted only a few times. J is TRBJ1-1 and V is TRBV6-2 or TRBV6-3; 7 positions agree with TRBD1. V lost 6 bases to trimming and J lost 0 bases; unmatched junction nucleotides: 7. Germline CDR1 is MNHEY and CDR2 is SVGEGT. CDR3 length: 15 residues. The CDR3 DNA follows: TGTGCCAGCAGGAGGCAGGGGGAAATGAACACTGAAGCTTTCTTT. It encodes CASRRQGEMNTEAFF.

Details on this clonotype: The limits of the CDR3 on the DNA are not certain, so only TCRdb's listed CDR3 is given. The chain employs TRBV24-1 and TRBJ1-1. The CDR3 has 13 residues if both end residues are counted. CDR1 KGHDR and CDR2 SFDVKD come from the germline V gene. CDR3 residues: CATSTSGNTEAFF.

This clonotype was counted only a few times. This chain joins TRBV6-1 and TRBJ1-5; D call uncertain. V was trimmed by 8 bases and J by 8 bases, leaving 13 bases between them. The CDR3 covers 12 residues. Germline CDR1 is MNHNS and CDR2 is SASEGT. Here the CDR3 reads CASDVTSEPQHF. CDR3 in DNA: TGTGCCAGCGACGTCACTTCGGAGCCCCAGCATTTT.

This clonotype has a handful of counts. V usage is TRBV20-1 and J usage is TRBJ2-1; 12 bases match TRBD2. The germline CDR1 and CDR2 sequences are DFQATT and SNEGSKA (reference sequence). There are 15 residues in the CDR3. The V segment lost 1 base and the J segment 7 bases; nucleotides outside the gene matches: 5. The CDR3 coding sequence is TGCAGTGCTAGAGTTCTAGCGGGGGGGTATAATGAGCAGTTCTTC. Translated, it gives CSARVLAGGYNEQFF.

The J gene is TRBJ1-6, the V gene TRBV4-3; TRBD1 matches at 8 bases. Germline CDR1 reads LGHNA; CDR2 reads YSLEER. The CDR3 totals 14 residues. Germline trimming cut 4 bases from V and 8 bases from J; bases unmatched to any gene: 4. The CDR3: CASSRDRGDSPLHF. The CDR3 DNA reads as TGCGCCAGCAGCCGAGACAGGGGAGATTCACCCCTCCACTTT.

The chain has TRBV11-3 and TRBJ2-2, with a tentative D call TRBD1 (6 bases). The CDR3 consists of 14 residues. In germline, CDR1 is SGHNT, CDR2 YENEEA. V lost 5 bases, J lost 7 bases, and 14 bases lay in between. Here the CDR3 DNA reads TGTGCCAGCAGCCCCACAGGGCGTAACGGGGAGCTGTTTTTT. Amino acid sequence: CASSPTGRNGELFF.

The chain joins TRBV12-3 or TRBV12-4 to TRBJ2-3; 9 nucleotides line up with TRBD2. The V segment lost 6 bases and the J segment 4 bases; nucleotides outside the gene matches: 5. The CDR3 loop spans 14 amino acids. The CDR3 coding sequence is TGTGCCAGCAGAACCACTAGCGGGCCAGATACGCAGTATTTT. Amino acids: CASRTTSGPDTQYF.

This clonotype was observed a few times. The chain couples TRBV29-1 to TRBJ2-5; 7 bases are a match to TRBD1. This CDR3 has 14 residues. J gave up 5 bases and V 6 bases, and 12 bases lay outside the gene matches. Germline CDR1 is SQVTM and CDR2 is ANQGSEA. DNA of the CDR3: TGCAGCGTGGGACCGGGACAGATAGCCGAGACCCAGTACTTC. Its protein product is CSVGPGQIAETQYF.

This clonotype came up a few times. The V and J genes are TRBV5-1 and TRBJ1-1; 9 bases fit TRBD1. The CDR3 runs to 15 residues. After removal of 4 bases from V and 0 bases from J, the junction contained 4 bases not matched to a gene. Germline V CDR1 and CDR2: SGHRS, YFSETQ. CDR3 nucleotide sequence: TGCGCCAGCAGCCCCGACAGGGGGATGAACACTGAAGCTTTCTTT. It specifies CASSPDRGMNTEAFF. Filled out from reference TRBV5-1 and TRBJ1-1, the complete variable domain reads KAGVTQTPRYLIKTRGQQVTLSCSPISGHRSVSWYQQTPGQGLQFLFEYFSETQRNKGNFPGRFSGRQFSNSRSEMNVSTLELGDSALYLCASSPDRGMNTEAFFGQGTRLTVV.